A single sample is the source of the 23 T cell receptor beta chains below, sequenced in a study of Graves' ophthalmopathy and Graves' hyperthyroidism. RNA transcripts provided the template for amplifying TCR beta CDR3 regions. The workflow started with a first-round RT-PCR run with HTBI primers and then moved on to a second-round multiplex PCR. TCRdb independently ran MiXCR on the multiplex PCR reads; one entry per CDR3 protein. The sample contains about 1.1 million distinct CDR3 sequences, roughly 35% of which appear only once. Sequencing used peripheral blood or thyroid tissue (not recorded which). All receptors derive from an adult man with Graves' hyperthyroidism.

In its sample, this clonotype was seen many times. CDR3 residues: CASSPGTGQNTEAFF. The CDR3 coding sequence is TGCGCCAGCAGCCCGGGGACAGGGCAGAACACTGAAGCTTTCTTT. The chain has TRBV5-1 and TRBJ1-1; 9 positions match TRBD1. After removal of 4 bases from V and 1 base from J, the junction contained 5 bases not matched to a gene. The CDR3 consists of 15 residues. Germline values: CDR1 SGHRS, CDR2 YFSETQ.

This clonotype came up many times. This sequence joins TRBV7-9 and TRBJ2-7; tentatively, D is TRBD2 (6 bases). The CDR3 contains 15 residues. Deletions cut 3 bases from V and 6 bases from J, with 18 bases between. Germline CDR1 and CDR2: SEHNR and FQNEAQ (reference sequence). This CDR3 is CASSLEGFLGAEQYF. CDR3 nucleotide sequence: TGTGCCAGCAGCTTGGAGGGCTTCCTCGGCGCCGAGCAGTACTTC. Using reference TRBV7-9 and TRBJ2-7 for the parts outside the CDR3, the full variable domain is DTGVSQNPRHKITKRGQNVTFRCDPISEHNRLYWYRQTLGQGPEFLTYFQNEAQLEKSRLLSDRFSAERPKGSFSTLEIQRTEQGDSAMYLCASSLEGFLGAEQYFGPGTRLTVT.

A few counts support this clonotype. The chain employs TRBV2 and TRBJ1-1, with D unresolved. The CDR3 runs 16 residues. The germline V gene has CDR1 SNHLY and CDR2 FYNNEI. Trimming stripped 6 bases from V and 6 bases from J, with 23 bases between. The CDR3 DNA reads as TGTGCCAGCAGGCGTTATGTCGGCAGGCTTTGGCCTGAAGCTTTCTTT. Its translation: CASRRYVGRLWPEAFF.

This clonotype occurred many times. This chain connects TRBV9 to TRBJ2-7; a possible D gene is TRBD1 (6 bases). This CDR3 is built from 13 residues. The germline V gene has CDR1 SGDLS and CDR2 YYNGEE. Trimming removed 4 bases at V and 2 bases at J, with 10 bases between. The CDR3 DNA sequence: TGTGCCAGCAGCAGGGGGATCACCTACGAGCAGTACTTC. It yields the protein CASSRGITYEQYF.

On this clonotype: This may be a read error: a much more frequent sequence differs by one nucleotide. CDR3 sequence (DNA): TGTGCCAGCACAACAATCCGACAGGGGGCTCGCCATGGCTACACCTTC. Translating it yields CASTTIRQGARHGYTF. The chain carries TRBV11-2 and TRBJ1-2, with TRBD1 identical over 10 bases. Germline CDR1 reads SGHAT; CDR2 reads FQNNGV. V gave up 7 bases and J gave up 6 bases; unmatched junction bases: 14. This CDR3 region has 16 residues.

This clonotype was observed at least ten times. This rearrangement joins TRBV25-1 to TRBJ2-2, with D possibly TRBD1 on 6 matching bases. V was cut by 4 bases and J by 1 base, with 13 bases left in between. Germline-derived CDR1 and CDR2 are MGHDK and SYGVNS. The CDR3 is 16 amino acids. CDR3 in amino acids: CASSARKTGNTGELFF. CDR3 in DNA: TGTGCCAGCAGTGCTAGAAAGACAGGGAACACCGGGGAGCTGTTTTTT.

J is TRBJ2-5 and V is TRBV29-1, with TRBD2 as a possible D gene (6 bases). V lost 3 bases, J lost 9 bases, and 14 bases lay in between. Looked up from germline, CDR1 is SQVTM and CDR2 is ANQGSEA. The CDR3 has 12 amino acids. The CDR3 DNA reads TGCAGCGTTGAGGGAGGTGGGGAGGCCCAGTACTTC. Translating it yields CSVEGGGEAQYF.

J is TRBJ2-2 and V is TRBV20-1; 7 nucleotides align to TRBD2. With V trimmed by 6 bases and J by 3 bases, 10 bases remained unmatched. The germline gives CDR1 DFQATT, CDR2 SNEGSKA (reference sequence). The CDR3 length is 15 residues. The CDR3 loop reads CSALGVAGHTGELFF. For the CDR3, the DNA is TGCAGTGCCCTCGGGGTAGCGGGCCACACCGGGGAGCTGTTTTTT.

The chain recombines TRBV4-2 with TRBJ2-7, with unresolved D. CDR1 and CDR2 (germline): LGHNA, YNFKEQ. V dropped 0 bases and J dropped 1 base, with 10 bases sitting between them. There are 15 residues in the CDR3. The CDR3 is CASSQDLQISYEQYF. In DNA, the CDR3 is TGTGCCAGCAGCCAAGATTTACAAATATCCTACGAGCAGTACTTC.

This clonotype occurred many times. V and J are TRBV4-1 and TRBJ1-6; no clear D gene. Germline lookup yields CDR1 MGHRA and CDR2 YSYEKL. CDR3 length equals 13 residues. Trimming took off 10 bases at V and 9 bases at J, with 16 bases between the two ends. The CDR3 sequence: CATSDDIGSPLHF. The CDR3 nucleotides are TGCGCCACCAGTGACGACATCGGTTCACCCCTCCACTTT.

The CDR3 DNA follows: TGTGCCATCAGTGATGGACCTACTGAAGCTTTCTTT. Translation: CAISDGPTEAFF. The rearrangement uses TRBV10-3 and TRBJ1-1; D gene ambiguous. This CDR3 is built from 12 residues. V was clipped by 3 bases and J by 5 bases, with 7 bases between them. Germline V gene lookup returns CDR1 ENHRY and CDR2 SYGVKD.

The sample holds many counts of this clonotype. V usage is TRBV10-3 and J usage is TRBJ2-7; 7 positions agree with TRBD1. This CDR3 contains 14 residues. The germline V gene has CDR1 ENHRY and CDR2 SYGVKD. The junction had 7 bases not matched to a gene; V was cut back by 3 bases and J by 5 bases. The CDR3 DNA reads TGTGCCATCAGTGAACCACAGGGGTTCCACGAGCAGTACTTC. It translates to CAISEPQGFHEQYF.

This chain joins TRBV29-1 and TRBJ1-1; 12 positions match TRBD1. Trimming removed 6 bases from V and 4 bases from J; junction bases left unmatched: 6. CDR3 length: 14 residues. Germline-derived CDR1 and CDR2 are SQVTM and ANQGSEA. CDR3 protein: CSVSPGQGATEAFF. The CDR3 DNA reads TGCAGCGTGTCACCGGGACAGGGGGCCACTGAAGCTTTCTTT. The full variable domain, with the rest looked up from reference TRBV29-1 and TRBJ1-1, is SAVISQKPSRDICQRGTSLTIQCQVDSQVTMMFWYRQQPGQSLTLIATANQGSEATYESGFVIDKFPISRPNLTFSTLTVSNMSPEDSSIYLCSVSPGQGATEAFFGQGTRLTVV.

The sample holds many counts of this clonotype. The gene calls are TRBV5-1 and TRBJ2-7; 7 bases agree with TRBD2. The germline V gene has CDR1 SGHRS and CDR2 YFSETQ. CDR3 size: 15 residues. Trimming removed 4 bases from V and 4 bases from J; junction bases left unmatched: 11. The CDR3 sequence is CASSAGLTGGYEQYF. As DNA, the CDR3 is TGCGCCAGCAGCGCCGGACTAACGGGGGGATACGAGCAGTACTTC.

V gene TRBV24-1 combines with J gene TRBJ1-5; tentative D call: TRBD1 (5 bases). V lost 6 bases and J 9 bases, leaving 17 bases between the germline ends. CDR3 length: 14 residues. In germline, CDR1 is KGHDR, CDR2 SFDVKD. In nucleotides, the CDR3 is TGTGCCACCAGTCACAGGCTCAGTCTGTGGCCCCAGCATTTT. As protein: CATSHRLSLWPQHF.

With respect to this clonotype: A much bigger clone sits one base away, suggesting this may be a read error. The V and J genes are TRBV5-1 and TRBJ1-5, with a possible D match to TRBD1 (6 bases). CDR1 SGHRS and CDR2 YFSETQ come from the germline V gene. This CDR3 has 13 amino acids. Here the CDR3 reads CASSLDTGQPRHF. The CDR3 DNA is TGCGCCAGCAGCTTAGATACAGGGCAGCCCCGGCATTTT. The full variable domain, rest sourced from reference TRBV5-1 and TRBJ1-5, is KAGVTQTPRYLIKTRGQQVTLSCSPISGHRSVSWYQQTPGQGLQFLFEYFSETQRNKGNFPGRFSGRQFSNSRSEMNVSTLELGDSALYLCASSLDTGQPRHFGDGTRLSIL.

At least ten counts were recorded for this clonotype. The rearrangement links TRBV6-1 to TRBJ2-6; D is unclear. This CDR3 is 15 amino acids long. Germline V gene lookup returns CDR1 MNHNS and CDR2 SASEGT. The V end was cut by 0 bases, the J end by 1 base, with 4 bases between. The CDR3 region has the DNA TGTGCCAGCAGTGAAGCGGAATCTGGGGCCAACGTCCTGACTTTC. Its translation is CASSEAESGANVLTF.

This clonotype was detected ten times or more. The V call is TRBV19, the J call TRBJ1-5, with TRBD1 identical over 10 bases. Germline V lookup: CDR1 LNHDA, CDR2 SQIVND (reference sequence). The CDR3 covers 16 residues. V lost 4 bases to trimming and J lost 3 bases; unmatched junction nucleotides: 6. The CDR3: CASSTGQGIHNQPQHF. CDR3 DNA sequence: TGTGCCAGTAGTACGGGACAGGGGATACACAATCAGCCCCAGCATTTT.

The chain employs TRBV9 and TRBJ2-7; 10 nucleotides agree with TRBD2. The CDR3 runs to 15 residues. CDR1 SGDLS and CDR2 YYNGEE come from the germline V gene. Trimming at V came to 5 bases and at J to 6 bases, leaving 11 bases not matched to a gene. CDR3 in amino acids: CASRPLAGAFGEQYF. DNA of the CDR3: TGTGCCAGCAGGCCCCTAGCGGGGGCATTCGGCGAGCAGTACTTC.

Concerning this clonotype: With a much larger clone just one base away, this may be a read error. The V gene is TRBV11-2, the J gene TRBJ2-2; weak D call: TRBD2 (5 bases). The CDR3 is 16 residues long. The germline CDR1 and CDR2 sequences are SGHAT and FQNNGV. This chain's CDR3 is CASSLGTHLNTGEPFF. DNA of the CDR3: TGTGCCAGCAGCTTAGGAACTCATCTGAACACCGGGGAGCCGTTTTTT.

Of note for this clonotype: The junction differs from germline at one of its ends, possibly a read error. This chain uses TRBV7-2 with TRBJ2-7; TRBD2 is a possible D gene (6 bases). The V gene's germline CDR1 is SGHTA and CDR2 FQGNSA. The CDR3 runs to 17 residues. CDR3 in amino acids: CANSLIGGGMSSYEQYF. CDR3 DNA: TGTGCCAACAGCTTGATCGGAGGCGGGATGTCCTCCTACGAGCAGTACTTC.

For the CDR3, the DNA is TGTGCCAGCAGTTACTTGGCGGGAGCGGTTTACGAGCAGTACTTC. Translation: CASSYLAGAVYEQYF. This sequence joins TRBV7-9 and TRBJ2-7; 7 nucleotides line up with TRBD2. CDR1 and CDR2 (germline): SEHNR, FQNEAQ (reference sequence). The junction had 12 bases not matched to a gene; V was cut back by 6 bases and J by 4 bases. The CDR3 totals 15 residues.

The V call is TRBV11-2, the J call TRBJ2-5, with 10 bases that match TRBD2. The V gene's germline CDR1 is SGHAT and CDR2 FQNNGV. The CDR3 contains 16 residues. V shed 4 bases and J 0 bases; nucleotides not matched to a gene: 5. Here the CDR3 DNA reads TGTGCCAGCAGCTCAGGGACTAGCGTGTACCAAGAGACCCAGTACTTC. Its translation is CASSSGTSVYQETQYF. Looking up the rest from reference TRBV11-2 and TRBJ2-5 gives the full variable domain: EAGVAQSPRYKIIEKRQSVAFWCNPISGHATLYWYQQILGQGPKLLIQFQNNGVVDDSQLPKDRFSAERLKGVDSTLKIQPAKLEDSAVYLCASSSGTSVYQETQYFGPGTRLLVL.